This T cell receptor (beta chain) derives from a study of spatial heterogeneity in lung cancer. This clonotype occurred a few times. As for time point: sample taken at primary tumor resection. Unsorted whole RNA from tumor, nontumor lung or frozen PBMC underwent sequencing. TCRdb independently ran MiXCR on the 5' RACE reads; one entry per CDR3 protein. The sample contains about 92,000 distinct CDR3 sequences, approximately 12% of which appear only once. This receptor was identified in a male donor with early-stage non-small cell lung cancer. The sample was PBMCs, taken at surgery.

The CDR3 DNA sequence: TGTGCCAGCAGCTTAGATTCTGGGCAGGGTAGAGCTTTCTTT. Amino acids: CASSLDSGQGRAFF. The chain recombines TRBV7-2 with TRBJ1-1, with D possibly being TRBD1 (5 bases). The V gene lost 1 base and the J gene lost 10 bases, with 16 bases spanning the gap. This CDR3 has 14 amino acids. Per germline, CDR1 SGHTA and CDR2 FQGNSA.